The 9 T cell receptor beta chains reported below all come from one sample, sequenced in a study of response to subunit inactivated influenza vaccine. TCRdb called the RT-PCR reads again in MiXCR, with one record for every CDR3 protein. Of around 750,000 distinct CDR3 sequences detected, 21% appear once; the ten largest clones hold more than 8.5%. The sequencing used PBMCs from blood, collected around 5 days after vaccination. These receptors were collected from a man aged 45-60 years who received an inactivated influenza vaccine.

The chain couples TRBV6-1 to TRBJ2-2, with D hard to call. The V gene lost 1 base and the J gene lost 9 bases, with 9 bases spanning the gap. Germline V gene data show CDR1 as MNHNS and CDR2 as SASEGT. The CDR3 consists of 13 residues. CDR3 residues: CASSEVMPRELFF. CDR3 nucleotide sequence: TGTGCCAGCAGTGAAGTCATGCCCCGGGAGCTGTTTTTT.

A few counts support this clonotype. The chain has TRBV20-1 and TRBJ1-4; no reliable D call. Trimming removed 3 bases from V and 2 bases from J, with 13 bases in between. The CDR3 has 15 amino acids. Germline V gives CDR1 DFQATT, CDR2 SNEGSKA (reference sequence). The CDR3 is CSASPGSATNEKLFF. The CDR3 region has the DNA TGCAGTGCTAGTCCGGGAAGCGCGACTAATGAAAAACTGTTTTTT.

The V and J genes are TRBV11-2 and TRBJ2-1; 13 positions agree with TRBD2. CDR1 and CDR2 from the germline V gene are SGHAT and FQNNGV. CDR3 size: 20 residues. The trim removed 5 bases at V and 5 bases at J, leaving 18 bases unmatched. As DNA, the CDR3 is TGTGCCAGCAGCCAGCTTAGTTTCGGGACTAGCGGGGAGTTTAACAATGAGCAGTTCTTC. It translates to CASSQLSFGTSGEFNNEQFF.

The chain recombines TRBV6-1 with TRBJ2-5, with 11 bases aligning to TRBD2. The CDR3 extends over 15 amino acids. In germline, CDR1 is MNHNS, CDR2 SASEGT. This CDR3 reads CATGTSGATAETQYF. The DNA for the CDR3 is TGTGCGACCGGGACTAGCGGAGCAACGGCGGAGACCCAGTACTTC.

This clonotype was recorded many times. The chain combines TRBV10-3 with TRBJ2-1, with 7 bases identical to TRBD2. CDR1 is ENHRY, CDR2 SYGVKD, per germline. V was clipped by 5 bases and J by 7 bases; unmatched bases: 2. This CDR3 is built from 12 residues. Written as DNA, the CDR3 is TGTGCCATCAGTCCAGCGGGAAATGAGCAGTTCTTC. Translated, it gives CAISPAGNEQFF.

This clonotype was counted a few times. This chain connects TRBV5-5 to TRBJ1-2; 10 nucleotides line up with TRBD1. V lost 4 bases and J lost 4; bases outside the gene matches: 7. This CDR3 has 15 amino acids. The germline gives CDR1 SGHKS, CDR2 YYEKEE (reference sequence). The CDR3 here is CASSRNRDRGYGYTF. For the CDR3, the DNA is TGTGCCAGCAGCCGCAACCGGGACAGGGGCTATGGCTACACCTTC.

In nucleotides, the CDR3 is TGTGCCATCAGTCCTACCCAGACAGAGAACACTGAAGCTTTCTTT. The encoded protein is CAISPTQTENTEAFF. The gene calls are TRBV10-3 and TRBJ1-1; tentatively, D is TRBD1 (5 bases). Germline V gene sequence: CDR1 ENHRY, CDR2 SYGVKD. The CDR3 is 15 residues long. V was trimmed by 5 bases and J by 1 base, leaving 14 bases between them.

This chain connects TRBV7-8 to TRBJ2-3, with D tentatively TRBD2 (7 bases). CDR1 and CDR2 (germline): SGHVS, FQNEAQ. The V and J ends lost 3 bases and 1 base respectively, with 20 bases between them. The CDR3 contains 18 residues. DNA of the CDR3: TGTGCCAGCAGCTTTGGTGGGGGGGCAGGCTTGGGCACAGATACGCAGTATTTT. Translated, it gives CASSFGGGAGLGTDTQYF.

This clonotype has more than one count but fewer than ten. This chain uses TRBV3-1 with TRBJ2-5; possible D gene TRBD2, 5 bases. From germline, CDR1 is LGHDT and CDR2 YNNKEL (reference sequence). The ends were cut back, 4 bases at V and 4 bases at J, with 16 bases in the middle. CDR3 length: 15 residues. The CDR3 protein is CASSPAPGNRETQYF. CDR3 in DNA: TGTGCCAGCAGCCCAGCCCCCGGGAACCGAGAGACCCAGTACTTC.